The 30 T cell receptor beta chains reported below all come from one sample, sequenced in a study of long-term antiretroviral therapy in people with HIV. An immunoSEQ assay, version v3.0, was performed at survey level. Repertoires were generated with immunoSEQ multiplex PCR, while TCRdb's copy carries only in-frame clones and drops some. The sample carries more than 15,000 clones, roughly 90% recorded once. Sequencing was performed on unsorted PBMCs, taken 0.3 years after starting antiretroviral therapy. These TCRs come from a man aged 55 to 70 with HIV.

The CDR3 here is CASSHGVGQETQYF. DNA of the CDR3: TGTGCCAGTAGTCACGGGGTGGGCCAAGAGACCCAGTACTTC. The genes are TRBV19 and TRBJ2-5; D might be TRBD2 (5 bases). Germline V lookup: CDR1 LNHDA, CDR2 SQIVND (reference sequence). The V end was cut by 5 bases, the J end by 1 base, with 11 bases between. There are 14 residues in the CDR3. Full variable domain (remainder filled in from reference TRBV19 and TRBJ2-5): DGGITQSPKYLFRKEGQNVTLSCEQNLNHDAMYWYRQDPGQGLRLIYYSQIVNDFQKGDIAEGYSVSREKKESFPLTVTSAQKNPTAFYLCASSHGVGQETQYFGPGTRLLVL.

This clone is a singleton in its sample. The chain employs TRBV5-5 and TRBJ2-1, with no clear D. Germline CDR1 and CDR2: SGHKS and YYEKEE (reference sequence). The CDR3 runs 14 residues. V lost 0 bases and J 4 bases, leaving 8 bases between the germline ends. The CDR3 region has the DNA TGTGCCAGCAGCTTGGCCACAGAATACAATGAGCAGTTCTTC. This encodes CASSLATEYNEQFF. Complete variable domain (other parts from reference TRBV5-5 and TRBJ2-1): DAGVTQSPTHLIKTRGQQVTLRCSPISGHKSVSWYQQVLGQGPQFIFQYYEKEERGRGNFPDRFSARQFPNYSSELNVNALLLGDSALYLCASSLATEYNEQFFGPGTRLTVL.

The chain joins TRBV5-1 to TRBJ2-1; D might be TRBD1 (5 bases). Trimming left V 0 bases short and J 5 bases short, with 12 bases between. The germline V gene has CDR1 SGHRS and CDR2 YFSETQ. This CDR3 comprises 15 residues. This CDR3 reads CASSLVGRAHNEQFF. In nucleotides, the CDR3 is TGCGCCAGCAGCTTGGTTGGCAGGGCCCACAATGAGCAGTTCTTC.

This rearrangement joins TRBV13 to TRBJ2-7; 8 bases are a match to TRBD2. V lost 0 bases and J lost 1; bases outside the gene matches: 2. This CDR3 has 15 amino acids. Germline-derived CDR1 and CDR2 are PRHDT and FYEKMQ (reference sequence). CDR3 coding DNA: TGTGCCAGCAGCTTAGGTGTAGCGGGATCCTACGAGCAGTACTTC. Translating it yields CASSLGVAGSYEQYF.

CDR3: CASSLRHSGANVLTF. CDR3 in DNA: TGTGCCAGCAGTTTACGCCACTCTGGGGCCAACGTCCTGACTTTC. The V gene is TRBV28, the J gene TRBJ2-6; no definite D call. The CDR3 length is 15 residues. Per germline, CDR1 MDHEN and CDR2 SYDVKM. V was shortened by 2 bases and J by 0 bases, with 5 bases between the two germline ends.

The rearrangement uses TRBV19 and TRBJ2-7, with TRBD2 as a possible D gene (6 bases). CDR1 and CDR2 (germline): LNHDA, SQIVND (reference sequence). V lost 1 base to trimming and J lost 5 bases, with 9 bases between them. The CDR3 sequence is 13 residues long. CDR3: CASSIGGAHEQYF. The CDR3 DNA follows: TGTGCCAGTAGTATAGGCGGGGCCCACGAGCAGTACTTC.

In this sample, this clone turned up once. Here the CDR3 DNA reads TGTGCGCTTCTGAGCCGGACAGGCGTTACGGGACTAGCGGCCATAGAGGTAGAGACCCAGTACTTC. Protein: CALLSRTGVTGLAAIEVETQYF. The genes are TRBV30 and TRBJ2-5; TRBD2 matches 11 bases. The length of the CDR3 is 22 residues. Germline V gene lookup returns CDR1 GTSNPN and CDR2 SVGIG (reference sequence). Combining the CDR3 with reference TRBV30 and TRBJ2-5 gives the whole variable domain SQTIHQWPATLVQPVGSPLSLECTVEGTSNPNLYWYRQAAGRGLQLLFYSVGIGQISSEVPQNLSASRPQDRQFILSSKKLLLSDSGFYLCALLSRTGVTGLAAIEVETQYFGPGTRLLVL.

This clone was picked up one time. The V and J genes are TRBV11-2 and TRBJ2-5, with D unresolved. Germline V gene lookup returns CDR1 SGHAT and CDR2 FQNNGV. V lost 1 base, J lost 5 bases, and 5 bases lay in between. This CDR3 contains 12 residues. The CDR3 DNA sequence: TGTGCCAGCAGCTTAGGAGCGGAGACCCAGTACTTC. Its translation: CASSLGAETQYF.

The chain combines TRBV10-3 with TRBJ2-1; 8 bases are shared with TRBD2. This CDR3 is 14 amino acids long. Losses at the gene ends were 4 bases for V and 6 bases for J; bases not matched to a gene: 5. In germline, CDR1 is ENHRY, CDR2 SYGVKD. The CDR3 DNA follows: TGTGCCATCAGTGGTAGCGGGAATATCAATGAGCAGTTCTTC. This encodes CAISGSGNINEQFF.

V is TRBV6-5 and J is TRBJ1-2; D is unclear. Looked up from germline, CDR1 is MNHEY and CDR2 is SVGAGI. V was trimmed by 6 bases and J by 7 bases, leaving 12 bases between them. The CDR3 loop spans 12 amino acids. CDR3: CASSPLPGGYTF. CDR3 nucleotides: TGTGCCAGCAGCCCCCTCCCGGGTGGCTACACCTTC.

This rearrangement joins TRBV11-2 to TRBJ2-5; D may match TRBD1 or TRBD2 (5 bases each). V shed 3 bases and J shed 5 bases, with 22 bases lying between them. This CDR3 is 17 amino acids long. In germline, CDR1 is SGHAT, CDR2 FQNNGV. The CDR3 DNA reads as TGTGCCAGCAGCTTGCTTTTTCGGGGCCCACACGAGGAGACCCAGTACTTC. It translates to CASSLLFRGPHEETQYF.

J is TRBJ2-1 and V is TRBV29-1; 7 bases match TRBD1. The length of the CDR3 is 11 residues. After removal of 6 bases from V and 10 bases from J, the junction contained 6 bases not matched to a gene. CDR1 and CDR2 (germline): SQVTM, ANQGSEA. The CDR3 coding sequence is TGCAGCGTAAAACAGGGGAGCGAGCAGTTCTTC. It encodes CSVKQGSEQFF.

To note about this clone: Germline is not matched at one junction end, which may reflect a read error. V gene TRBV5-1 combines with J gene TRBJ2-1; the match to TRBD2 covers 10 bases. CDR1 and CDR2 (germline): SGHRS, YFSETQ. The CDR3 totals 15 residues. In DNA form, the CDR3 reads TGCGCCAGCAGCTTGGGTCCTAGCGGGAGCAATGAGCGGTTCTTC. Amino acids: CASSLGPSGSNERFF.

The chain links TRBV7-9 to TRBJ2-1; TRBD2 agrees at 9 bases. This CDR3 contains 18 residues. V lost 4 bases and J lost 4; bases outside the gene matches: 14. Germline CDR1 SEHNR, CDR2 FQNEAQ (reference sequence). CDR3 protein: CASSYSLEASGTYNEQFF. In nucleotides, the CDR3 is TGTGCCAGCAGCTACTCTCTGGAGGCTAGCGGGACGTACAATGAGCAGTTCTTC. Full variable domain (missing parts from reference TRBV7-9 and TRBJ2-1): DTGVSQNPRHKITKRGQNVTFRCDPISEHNRLYWYRQTLGQGPEFLTYFQNEAQLEKSRLLSDRFSAERPKGSFSTLEIQRTEQGDSAMYLCASSYSLEASGTYNEQFFGPGTRLTVL.

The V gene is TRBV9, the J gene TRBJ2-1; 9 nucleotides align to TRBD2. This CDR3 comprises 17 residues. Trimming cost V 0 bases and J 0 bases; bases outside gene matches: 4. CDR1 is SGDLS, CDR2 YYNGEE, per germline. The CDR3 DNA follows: TGTGCCAGCAGCGTAGCTAGCGGGGTCAGCTCCTACAATGAGCAGTTCTTC. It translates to CASSVASGVSSYNEQFF.

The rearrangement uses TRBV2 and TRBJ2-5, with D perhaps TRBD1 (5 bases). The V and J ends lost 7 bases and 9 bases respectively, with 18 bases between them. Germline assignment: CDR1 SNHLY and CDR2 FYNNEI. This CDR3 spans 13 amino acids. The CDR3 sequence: CASIDAALRAQYF. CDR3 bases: TGTGCCAGCATAGATGCCGCACTCAGGGCCCAGTACTTC.

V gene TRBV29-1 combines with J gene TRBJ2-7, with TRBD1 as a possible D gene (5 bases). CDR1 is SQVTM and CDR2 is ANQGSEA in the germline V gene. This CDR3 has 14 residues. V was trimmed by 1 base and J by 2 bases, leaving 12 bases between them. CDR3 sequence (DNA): TGCAGCGTTGAAGGGGTCCCAGGGACCTACGAGCAGTACTTC. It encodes CSVEGVPGTYEQYF.

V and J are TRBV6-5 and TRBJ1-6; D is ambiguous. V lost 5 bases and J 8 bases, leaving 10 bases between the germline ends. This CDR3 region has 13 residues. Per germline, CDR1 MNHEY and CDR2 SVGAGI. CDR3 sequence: CASSKVRDSPLHF. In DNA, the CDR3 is TGTGCCAGCAGTAAAGTTAGGGATTCACCCCTCCACTTT.

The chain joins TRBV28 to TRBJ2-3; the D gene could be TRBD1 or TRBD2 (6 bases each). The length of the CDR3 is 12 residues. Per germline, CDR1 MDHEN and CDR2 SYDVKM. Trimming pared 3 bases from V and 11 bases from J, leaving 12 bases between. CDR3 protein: CASSFVGGRQYF. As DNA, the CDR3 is TGTGCCAGCAGTTTTGTCGGGGGCCGGCAGTATTTT. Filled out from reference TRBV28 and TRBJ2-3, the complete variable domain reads DVKVTQSSRYLVKRTGEKVFLECVQDMDHENMFWYRQDPGLGLRLIYFSYDVKMKEKGDIPEGYSVSREKKERFSLILESASTNQTSMYLCASSFVGGRQYFGPGTRLTVL.

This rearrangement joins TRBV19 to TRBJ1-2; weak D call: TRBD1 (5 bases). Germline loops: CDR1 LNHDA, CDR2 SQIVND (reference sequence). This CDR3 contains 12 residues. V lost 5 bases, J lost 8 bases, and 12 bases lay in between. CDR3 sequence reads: CASSLYRGGYTF. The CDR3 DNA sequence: TGTGCCAGTAGTCTGTACCGGGGGGGCTACACCTTC. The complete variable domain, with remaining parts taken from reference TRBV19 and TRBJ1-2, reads DGGITQSPKYLFRKEGQNVTLSCEQNLNHDAMYWYRQDPGQGLRLIYYSQIVNDFQKGDIAEGYSVSREKKESFPLTVTSAQKNPTAFYLCASSLYRGGYTFGSGTRLTVV.

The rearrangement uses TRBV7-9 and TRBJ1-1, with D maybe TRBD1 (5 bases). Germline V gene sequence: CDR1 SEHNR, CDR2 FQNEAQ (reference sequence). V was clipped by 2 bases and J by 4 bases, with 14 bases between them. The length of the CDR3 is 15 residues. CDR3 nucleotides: TGTGCCAGCAGCTTACCGGGAGCTGGGGGCACTGAAGCTTTCTTT. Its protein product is CASSLPGAGGTEAFF.

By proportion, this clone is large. CDR3 sequence: CASSLVASGNFYGYTF. The CDR3 region has the DNA TGTGCCAGCAGCTTAGTTGCCAGCGGGAATTTCTATGGCTACACCTTC. The chain links TRBV13 to TRBJ1-2; D is ambiguous. Germline V lookup: CDR1 PRHDT, CDR2 FYEKMQ (reference sequence). Deletions cut 1 base from V and 4 bases from J, with 16 bases between. The CDR3 is 16 residues long.

The CDR3 DNA sequence: TGCGCCAGCAGCATCGGGTCGACAGATACGCAGTATTTT. Protein sequence: CASSIGSTDTQYF. V gene TRBV5-1 combines with J gene TRBJ2-3, with D unclear. Looked up from germline, CDR1 is SGHRS and CDR2 is YFSETQ. V shed 4 bases and J shed 3 bases, with 9 bases lying between them. This CDR3 is 13 amino acids long.

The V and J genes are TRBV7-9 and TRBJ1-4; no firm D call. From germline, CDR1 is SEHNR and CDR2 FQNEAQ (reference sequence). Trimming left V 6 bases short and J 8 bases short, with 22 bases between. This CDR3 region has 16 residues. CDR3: CASSSPRSDGREKLFF. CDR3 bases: TGTGCCAGCAGTTCCCCTCGCTCGGACGGTCGGGAAAAACTGTTTTTT.

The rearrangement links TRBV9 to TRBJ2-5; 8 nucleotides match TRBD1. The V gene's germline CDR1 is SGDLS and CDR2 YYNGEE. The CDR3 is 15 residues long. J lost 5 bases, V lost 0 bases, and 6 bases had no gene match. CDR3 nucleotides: TGTGCCAGCAGCGTAGTATCAGGGGGCCGGGAGACCCAGTACTTC. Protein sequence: CASSVVSGGRETQYF.

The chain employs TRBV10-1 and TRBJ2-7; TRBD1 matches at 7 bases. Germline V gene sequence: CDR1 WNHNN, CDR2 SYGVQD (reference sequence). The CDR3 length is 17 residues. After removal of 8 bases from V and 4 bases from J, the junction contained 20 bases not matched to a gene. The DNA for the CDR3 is TGCGCCAGCCCTCGGCCGGGACAGTGGGGCTTGGGGTACGAGCAGTACTTC. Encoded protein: CASPRPGQWGLGYEQYF.

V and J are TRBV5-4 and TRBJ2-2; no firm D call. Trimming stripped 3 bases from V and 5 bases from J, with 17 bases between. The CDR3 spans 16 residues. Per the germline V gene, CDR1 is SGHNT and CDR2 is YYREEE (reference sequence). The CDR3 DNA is TGTGCCAGCAGCTCTGCCTTGTCAGTTGATACCGGGGAGCTGTTTTTT. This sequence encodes CASSSALSVDTGELFF.

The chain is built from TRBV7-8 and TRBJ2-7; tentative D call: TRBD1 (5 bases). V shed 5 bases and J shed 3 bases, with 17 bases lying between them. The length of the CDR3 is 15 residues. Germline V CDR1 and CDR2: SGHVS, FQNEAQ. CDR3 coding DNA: TGTGCCAGCAGCCCCCGGACATCCGGCGTCTACGAGCAGTACTTC. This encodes CASSPRTSGVYEQYF. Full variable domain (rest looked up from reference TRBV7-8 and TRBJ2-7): GAGVSQSPRYKVAKRGQDVALRCDPISGHVSLFWYQQALGQGPEFLTYFQNEAQLDKSGLPSDRFFAERPEGSVSTLKIQRTQQEDSAVYLCASSPRTSGVYEQYFGPGTRLTVT.

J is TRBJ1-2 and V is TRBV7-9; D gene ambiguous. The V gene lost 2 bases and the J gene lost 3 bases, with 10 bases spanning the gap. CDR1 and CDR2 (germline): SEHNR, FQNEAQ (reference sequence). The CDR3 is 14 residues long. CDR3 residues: CASSLNREHYGYTF. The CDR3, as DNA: TGTGCCAGCAGCTTAAATCGGGAACACTATGGCTACACCTTC.

CDR3 DNA: TGTGCCAGCAGCCTCTCAGGGAGCTGGAACAATGAGCAGTTCTTC. This encodes CASSLSGSWNNEQFF. V gene TRBV7-3 combines with J gene TRBJ2-1; D could derive from TRBD1 or TRBD2 (5 bases each). Germline lookup yields CDR1 SGHTA and CDR2 FQGTGA. This CDR3 contains 15 residues. The V gene lost 5 bases and the J gene lost 5 bases, with 16 bases spanning the gap.